This TCR beta chain was sequenced in a study of cytomegalovirus exposure and HLA in healthy donors. PCR employed 60 Vbeta and 13 Jbeta primers. Measured with immunoSEQ multiplex PCR; TCRdb has only the in-frame clones, and not every one. The sample lists 180,000 or so clones, more than 75% seen once, with roughly 2.5% in the top ten. V was pared by 4 bases and J by 3 bases, with 19 bases between. Germline CDR1 reads SGHRS; CDR2 reads YFSETQ. This CDR3 contains 17 residues. Sequenced material: PBMCs. The V call is TRBV5-1, the J call TRBJ2-2; D is possibly TRBD1 (6 bases). This clonotype was obtained from a woman aged 25-40 years in good health and CMV-seropositive. The CDR3 region is CASSAVGHRNYTGELFF. CDR3 bases: TGCGCCAGCAGCGCCGTGGGACACCGAAATTACACCGGGGAGCTGTTTTTT.